A selection of T cell receptor beta chains follows, all from one sample in a study of cytotoxic CD8 clonotypes in ibrutinib-treated CLL. Data came from immunoSEQ multiplex PCR; TCRdb stores just in-frame clones and leaves some out. The sample yields roughly 60,000 clones, about 72% seen once. This material consisted of PBMCs, taken after 12 months of ibrutinib treatment. These receptors originate from a human donor with chronic lymphocytic leukemia. Each CDR3 is given with its conserved first and last residue. A D gene is named only where the DNA matches it firmly. Clone sizes are given selectively: once, few, many, or a class where the clone is expanded.

v_gene: TRBV11-2; d_gene: -; abundance: -; j_gene: TRBJ2-7; CDR3aa: CASSSAGTARKQYF; CDR3nt: TGTGCCAGCAGCTCGGCCGGGACGGCTAGGAAGCAGTACTTC
v_gene: TRBV12-5; d_gene: -; abundance: -; j_gene: TRBJ1-3; CDR3aa: CASGLSGSGNTIYF; CDR3nt: TGTGCTAGTGGTTTGTCAGGGTCTGGAAACACCATATATTTT
v_gene: TRBV5-1; d_gene: -; abundance: -; j_gene: TRBJ2-6; CDR3aa: CASSLSGANVLTF; CDR3nt: TGCGCCAGCAGCTTATCAGGGGCCAACGTCCTGACTTTC
v_gene: TRBV5-4; d_gene: TRBD1; abundance: -; j_gene: TRBJ2-7; CDR3aa: CASSLRDRDAAQYF; CDR3nt: TGTGCCAGCAGCTTGAGGGACAGGGATGCAGCGCAGTACTTC
v_gene: TRBV5-6; d_gene: TRBD1; abundance: -; j_gene: TRBJ2-5; CDR3aa: CASSPGTSGTGRETQYF; CDR3nt: TGTGCCAGCAGCCCGGGTACCTCCGGGACAGGGAGAGAGACCCAGTACTTC
v_gene: TRBV4-3; d_gene: TRBD1; abundance: -; j_gene: TRBJ2-2; CDR3aa: CASRRDRSTGELFF; CDR3nt: TGCGCCAGCAGGAGGGACAGATCCACCGGGGAGCTGTTTTTT
v_gene: TRBV5-1; d_gene: -; abundance: -; j_gene: TRBJ2-2; CDR3aa: CASSRGVVARNTGELFF; CDR3nt: TGCGCCAGCAGCCGTGGGGTGGTAGCGAGAAACACCGGGGAGCTGTTTTTT
v_gene: TRBV18; d_gene: -; abundance: -; j_gene: TRBJ1-2; CDR3aa: CASSRGAPLGYTF; CDR3nt: TGTGCCAGCTCACGGGGGGCCCCCCTTGGCTACACCTTC
v_gene: TRBV30; d_gene: -; abundance: -; j_gene: TRBJ2-5; CDR3aa: CAWSVKETQYF; CDR3nt: TGTGCCTGGAGTGTAAAAGAGACCCAGTACTTC
v_gene: TRBV7-9; d_gene: TRBD1; abundance: -; j_gene: TRBJ1-2; CDR3aa: CASSLAQDRGHGYTF; CDR3nt: TGTGCCAGCAGCTTAGCCCAGGACAGGGGGCATGGCTACACCTTC
v_gene: TRBV28; d_gene: -; abundance: few; j_gene: TRBJ2-7; CDR3aa: CASSSGTYEQYF; CDR3nt: TGTGCCAGCAGTTCTGGGACCTACGAGCAGTACTTC
v_gene: TRBV5-1; d_gene: TRBD1; abundance: few; j_gene: TRBJ2-7; CDR3aa: CASRPGQGAYEQYF; CDR3nt: TGCGCCAGCAGACCGGGACAGGGGGCCTACGAGCAGTACTTC
v_gene: TRBV7-3; d_gene: -; abundance: -; j_gene: TRBJ2-1; CDR3aa: CASSLGPRGSGHEQFF; CDR3nt: TGTGCCAGCAGCTTAGGGCCCCGTGGGTCGGGCCATGAGCAGTTCTTC
v_gene: TRBV28; d_gene: TRBD2; abundance: few; j_gene: TRBJ2-3; CDR3aa: CASSLSSGSGTDTQYF; CDR3nt: TGTGCCAGCAGTTTATCTAGCGGGAGTGGCACAGATACGCAGTATTTT
v_gene: TRBV2; d_gene: -; abundance: few; j_gene: TRBJ1-2; CDR3aa: CASSERAYDGYTF; CDR3nt: TGTGCCAGCAGTGAAAGGGCTTACGATGGCTACACCTTC
v_gene: TRBV5-1; d_gene: TRBD1; abundance: -; j_gene: TRBJ2-7; CDR3aa: CASSRGQGTYEQYF; CDR3nt: TGCGCCAGCAGCCGGGGACAGGGAACCTACGAGCAGTACTTC
v_gene: TRBV7-8; d_gene: -; abundance: few; j_gene: TRBJ1-1; CDR3aa: CASSSPQWHTEAFF; CDR3nt: TGTGCCAGCAGCTCACCTCAGTGGCACACTGAAGCTTTCTTT
v_gene: TRBV9; d_gene: TRBD2; abundance: -; j_gene: TRBJ2-2; CDR3aa: CASSPASGSETGELFF; CDR3nt: TGTGCCAGCAGCCCGGCTAGCGGGAGCGAAACCGGGGAGCTGTTTTTT
v_gene: TRBV15; d_gene: TRBD1; abundance: -; j_gene: TRBJ2-3; CDR3aa: CATSDTLDRRSTDTQYF; CDR3nt: TGTGCCACCAGCGATACCCTGGACAGGCGAAGCACAGATACGCAGTATTTT
v_gene: TRBV28; d_gene: TRBD1; abundance: -; j_gene: TRBJ2-7; CDR3aa: CASSPHSGQGYEQYF; CDR3nt: TGTGCCAGCAGTCCTCACTCGGGACAGGGCTACGAGCAGTACTTC
v_gene: TRBV9; d_gene: -; abundance: -; j_gene: TRBJ2-2; CDR3aa: CASSVVGDAGELFF; CDR3nt: TGTGCCAGCAGCGTAGTAGGGGATGCCGGGGAGCTGTTTTTT
v_gene: TRBV25-1; d_gene: -; abundance: -; j_gene: TRBJ1-4; CDR3aa: CASSLGRGRNEKLFF; CDR3nt: TGTGCCAGCAGTCTGGGGCGGGGTCGGAATGAAAAACTGTTTTTT
v_gene: TRBV14; d_gene: TRBD2; abundance: -; j_gene: TRBJ2-7; CDR3aa: CASSQVGSGSPATNEQYF; CDR3nt: TGTGCCAGCAGCCAAGTTGGTAGCGGGAGTCCTGCTACTAACGAGCAGTACTTC
v_gene: TRBV30; d_gene: TRBD1; abundance: -; j_gene: TRBJ2-7; CDR3aa: CAWSTGQVSKEQYF; CDR3nt: TGTGCCTGGAGTACGGGACAGGTCTCGAAGGAGCAGTACTTC
v_gene: TRBV30; d_gene: -; abundance: few; j_gene: TRBJ2-7; CDR3aa: CAWSGPGVYEQYF; CDR3nt: TGTGCCTGGAGTGGACCAGGGGTCTACGAGCAGTACTTC
v_gene: TRBV7-2; d_gene: -; abundance: once; j_gene: TRBJ2-7; CDR3aa: CASRLTDYEQYF; CDR3nt: TGTGCCAGCAGGCTGACAGACTACGAGCAGTACTTC
v_gene: TRBV19; d_gene: -; abundance: -; j_gene: TRBJ2-3; CDR3aa: CASSITDTDTQYF; CDR3nt: TGTGCCAGTAGTATAACTGACACAGATACGCAGTATTTT
v_gene: TRBV9; d_gene: -; abundance: -; j_gene: TRBJ2-3; CDR3aa: CASSVGIGGPAPDTQYF; CDR3nt: TGTGCCAGCAGCGTAGGGATTGGGGGACCTGCGCCAGATACGCAGTATTTT
v_gene: TRBV9; d_gene: -; abundance: -; j_gene: TRBJ2-5; CDR3aa: CASSVDRVVETQYF; CDR3nt: TGTGCCAGCAGCGTAGATAGGGTCGTGGAGACCCAGTACTTC
v_gene: TRBV5-1; d_gene: TRBD2; abundance: -; j_gene: TRBJ2-7; CDR3aa: CASSEPTGGNEQYF; CDR3nt: TGCGCCAGCAGCGAACCTACCGGGGGGAACGAGCAGTACTTC
v_gene: TRBV9; d_gene: TRBD2; abundance: -; j_gene: TRBJ2-3; CDR3aa: CASSVGSSGSPTDTQYF; CDR3nt: TGTGCCAGCAGCGTAGGAAGTAGCGGGAGCCCCACAGATACGCAGTATTTT
v_gene: TRBV5-1; d_gene: TRBD1; abundance: -; j_gene: TRBJ2-7; CDR3aa: CASSLEGDRGHEQYF; CDR3nt: TGCGCCAGCAGCTTGGAGGGGGACAGGGGCCACGAGCAGTACTTC
v_gene: TRBV27; d_gene: -; abundance: -; j_gene: TRBJ2-2; CDR3aa: CASTYRIDTGELFF; CDR3nt: TGTGCCAGCACCTATCGGATCGACACCGGGGAGCTGTTTTTT
v_gene: TRBV6-6; d_gene: -; abundance: -; j_gene: TRBJ1-5; CDR3aa: CATSEGNQPQHF; CDR3nt: TGTGCCACTTCCGAGGGGAATCAGCCCCAGCATTTT
v_gene: TRBV27; d_gene: -; abundance: -; j_gene: TRBJ2-7; CDR3aa: CASSLGRSYEQYF; CDR3nt: TGTGCCAGCAGTTTAGGGAGGTCCTACGAGCAGTACTTC
v_gene: TRBV28; d_gene: TRBD1; abundance: -; j_gene: TRBJ1-5; CDR3aa: CASSPRWTGGGNQPQHF; CDR3nt: TGTGCCAGCAGTCCCAGGTGGACAGGGGGCGGCAATCAGCCCCAGCATTTT
v_gene: TRBV18; d_gene: TRBD2; abundance: -; j_gene: TRBJ2-1; CDR3aa: CASSPLAGPYNEQFF; CDR3nt: TGTGCCAGCTCACCACTAGCGGGCCCTTACAATGAGCAGTTCTTC
v_gene: TRBV19; d_gene: TRBD1; abundance: -; j_gene: TRBJ1-2; CDR3aa: CASRTGEVITF; CDR3nt: TGTGCCAGTCGGACAGGTGAAGTGATCACCTTC
v_gene: TRBV13; d_gene: TRBD1; abundance: -; j_gene: TRBJ1-1; CDR3aa: CASSPQDRDRTEAFF; CDR3nt: TGTGCCAGCAGCCCGCAGGACAGGGATCGAACTGAAGCTTTCTTT
v_gene: TRBV28; d_gene: -; abundance: -; j_gene: TRBJ2-3; CDR3aa: CASSFIGQSTDTQYF; CDR3nt: TGTGCCAGCAGTTTTATCGGACAGAGCACAGATACGCAGTATTTT
v_gene: TRBV18; d_gene: -; abundance: few; j_gene: TRBJ2-5; CDR3aa: CASSPIGDLWETQYF; CDR3nt: TGTGCCAGCTCACCGATTGGGGACCTGTGGGAGACCCAGTACTTC
v_gene: TRBV2; d_gene: TRBD1; abundance: few; j_gene: TRBJ1-1; CDR3aa: CATTGQGALNTEAFF; CDR3nt: TGTGCCACCACAGGACAGGGGGCCCTGAACACTGAAGCTTTCTTT
v_gene: TRBV7-2; d_gene: -; abundance: -; j_gene: TRBJ2-7; CDR3aa: CASSLTSYEQYF; CDR3nt: TGTGCCAGCAGCCTAACCTCCTACGAGCAGTACTTC
v_gene: TRBV5-1; d_gene: -; abundance: -; j_gene: TRBJ1-1; CDR3aa: CASSLSPGTEAFF; CDR3nt: TGCGCCAGCAGCTTGTCGCCAGGCACTGAAGCTTTCTTT
v_gene: TRBV30; d_gene: -; abundance: -; j_gene: TRBJ1-2; CDR3aa: CAWSPGGNGYTF; CDR3nt: TGTGCCTGGAGTCCGGGGGGGAATGGCTACACCTTC
v_gene: TRBV5-8; d_gene: -; abundance: once; j_gene: TRBJ2-3; CDR3aa: CASSLDLQNTDTQYF; CDR3nt: TGTGCCAGCAGCTTGGATCTCCAAAACACAGATACGCAGTATTTT
v_gene: TRBV5-1; d_gene: TRBD2; abundance: few; j_gene: TRBJ2-7; CDR3aa: CASSSLAAATPEQYF; CDR3nt: TGCGCCAGCAGCTCACTAGCGGCGGCTACCCCGGAGCAGTACTTC
v_gene: TRBV6-1; d_gene: TRBD1; abundance: -; j_gene: TRBJ1-1; CDR3aa: CASRVQGVNTEAFF; CDR3nt: TGTGCCAGCAGGGTCCAGGGGGTCAACACTGAAGCTTTCTTT
v_gene: TRBV5-4; d_gene: TRBD1; abundance: few; j_gene: TRBJ2-1; CDR3aa: CASSGEGARSNEQFF; CDR3nt: TGTGCCAGCAGTGGCGAGGGGGCTCGGTCTAATGAGCAGTTCTTC
v_gene: TRBV30; d_gene: -; abundance: -; j_gene: TRBJ2-1; CDR3aa: CAWGGGPFTEQFF; CDR3nt: TGTGCCTGGGGAGGGGGCCCTTTTACAGAGCAGTTCTTC
v_gene: TRBV21-1; d_gene: -; abundance: -; j_gene: TRBJ2-6; CDR3aa: CASSKVGSSGANVLTF; CDR3nt: TGTGCCAGCAGCAAAGTGGGCAGCTCTGGGGCCAACGTCCTGACTTTC
v_gene: TRBV6-6; d_gene: -; abundance: few; j_gene: TRBJ2-6; CDR3aa: CASSYVGSGANVLTF; CDR3nt: TGTGCCAGCAGTTACGTCGGCTCTGGGGCCAACGTCCTGACTTTC
v_gene: TRBV5-6; d_gene: TRBD2; abundance: many; j_gene: TRBJ2-1; CDR3aa: CASSSTSAQTYNEQFF; CDR3nt: TGTGCCAGCAGCTCGACTAGCGCGCAGACCTACAATGAGCAGTTCTTC
v_gene: TRBV10-3; d_gene: TRBD1; abundance: -; j_gene: TRBJ1-6; CDR3aa: CAISARGPIWSPLHF; CDR3nt: TGTGCCATCAGTGCCAGGGGGCCTATTTGGTCACCCCTCCACTTT
v_gene: TRBV28; d_gene: -; abundance: -; j_gene: TRBJ1-5; CDR3aa: CASSLAGMGFRDQPQHF; CDR3nt: TGTGCCAGCAGTTTGGCAGGAATGGGATTTAGGGATCAGCCCCAGCATTTT
v_gene: TRBV28; d_gene: TRBD2; abundance: -; j_gene: TRBJ2-1; CDR3aa: CASSRAGGLVNEQFF; CDR3nt: TGTGCCAGCAGTAGGGCGGGAGGTCTAGTCAATGAGCAGTTCTTC
v_gene: TRBV19; d_gene: -; abundance: few; j_gene: TRBJ2-7; CDR3aa: CASRHSGSPSYEQYF; CDR3nt: TGTGCCAGCAGACACTCGGGAAGCCCCTCCTACGAGCAGTACTTC
v_gene: TRBV4-3; d_gene: TRBD2; abundance: once; j_gene: TRBJ2-7; CDR3aa: CASSQNTGTRYDEQYF; CDR3nt: TGCGCCAGCAGCCAAAATACCGGGACTAGATACGACGAGCAGTACTTC
v_gene: TRBV5-5; d_gene: -; abundance: -; j_gene: TRBJ2-2; CDR3aa: CASSPWADLNTGELFF; CDR3nt: TGTGCCAGCAGCCCATGGGCAGACTTGAACACCGGGGAGCTGTTTTTT
v_gene: TRBV7-9; d_gene: TRBD1; abundance: -; j_gene: TRBJ1-4; CDR3aa: CASSFRDRESEKLFF; CDR3nt: TGTGCCAGCAGCTTCCGGGACAGGGAGAGTGAAAAACTGTTTTTT